Sequencing of this T cell receptor (beta chain) was carried out in a study of cytomegalovirus exposure and HLA in healthy donors. The overall study: Early released data had around 79 million unique TCRs, all coming from HLA-typed donors. Study-wide results and caveats: Reports indicate that TCR beta sequences accurately predicted the HLA-A and HLA-B alleles of most subjects.

PCR primers comprised 60 Vbeta and 13 Jbeta primers. Sequencing used immunoSEQ multiplex PCR; TCRdb keeps in-frame clones, though not all of them. Among approximately 180,000 clones, roughly 79% were seen once, and the ten largest hold around 3%. Germline values: CDR1 SGHAT, CDR2 FQNNGV. V gave up 1 base and J gave up 2 bases, with 9 bases separating them. The CDR3 loop spans 14 amino acids. In regard to this clone: Its antigen remains unknown.

The J gene is TRBJ2-7, the V gene TRBV11-2, with D tentatively TRBD1 (5 bases). This clonotype originated in a male donor in good health and CMV-seronegative. Sequenced: PBMCs. This chain's CDR3 is CASSLVAGPYEQYF. The CDR3, as DNA: TGTGCCAGCAGCTTAGTAGCAGGGCCCTACGAGCAGTACTTC.